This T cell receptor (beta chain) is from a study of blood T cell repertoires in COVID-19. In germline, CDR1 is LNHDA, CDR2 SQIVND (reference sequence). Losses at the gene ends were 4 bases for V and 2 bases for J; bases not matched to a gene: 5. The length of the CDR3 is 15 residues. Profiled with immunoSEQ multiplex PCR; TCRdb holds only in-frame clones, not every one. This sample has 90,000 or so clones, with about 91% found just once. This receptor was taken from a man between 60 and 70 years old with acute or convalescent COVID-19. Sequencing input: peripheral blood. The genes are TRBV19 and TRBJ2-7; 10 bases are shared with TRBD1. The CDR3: CASSTGQGGTYEQYF. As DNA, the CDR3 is TGTGCCAGTAGTACAGGACAGGGGGGGACCTACGAGCAGTACTTC.